This paragraph covers one T cell receptor beta chain sequence. As yet, its antigen is unknown. The data belong to a study of CD8+CD57+ T cells in acquired aplastic anemia. Study information: When averaged, DNA from sorted CD4+ and CD8+ cells came to around 3.4 ug.

Study observations and caveats: In CD8+ cells, Simpson's diversity showed no significant difference between patients and controls.

It was patients with CD8+CD57+ cell expansion by flow cytometry who were chosen for sequencing. Genomic DNA acted as the template from which TCR beta VDJ combination and CDR3 sequence profiling were carried out. Using its own MiXCR run on the reads, TCRdb lists one record per CDR3 protein. This table has around 79,000 distinct CDR3 sequences, just over 70% appearing once. Sequencing used sorted CD4+, CD8+, or CD8+CD57+ T cells (not recorded which) from PBMCs. This clonotype originated in a human donor with aplastic anemia.

The CDR3 loop reads CASTSLHENTEAFF. In DNA, the CDR3 is TGTGCCAGCACCTCGTTACACGAGAACACTGAAGCTTTCTTT. The gene calls are TRBV6-1 and TRBJ1-1; D is unclear. Deletions cut 7 bases from V and 1 base from J, with 13 bases between. Germline V gene sequence: CDR1 MNHNS, CDR2 SASEGT. There are 14 residues in the CDR3.